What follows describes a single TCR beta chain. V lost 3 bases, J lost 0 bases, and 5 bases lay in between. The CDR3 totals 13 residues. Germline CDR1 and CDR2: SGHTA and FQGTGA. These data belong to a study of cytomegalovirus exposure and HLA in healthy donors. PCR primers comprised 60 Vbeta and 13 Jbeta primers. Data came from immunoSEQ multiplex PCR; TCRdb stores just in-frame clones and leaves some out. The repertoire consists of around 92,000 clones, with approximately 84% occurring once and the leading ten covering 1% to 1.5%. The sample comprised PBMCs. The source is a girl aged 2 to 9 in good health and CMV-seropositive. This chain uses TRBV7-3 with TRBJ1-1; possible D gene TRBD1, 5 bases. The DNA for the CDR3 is TGTGCCAGCAGCTTGGACATGAACACTGAAGCTTTCTTT. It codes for CASSLDMNTEAFF.